These T cell receptor beta chains were read from a single sample in a study of cytotoxic CD8 clonotypes in ibrutinib-treated CLL. Produced via immunoSEQ multiplex PCR; TCRdb's table is partial and in-frame only. The data show roughly 56,000 clones, over 60% seen once. Sequenced material: PBMCs, taken after 12 months of ibrutinib treatment. The receptor set was obtained from a human donor with chronic lymphocytic leukemia. The CDR3 runs from the conserved cysteine through the conserved F or W. Not all rows give a size; the values are once, few, many and, for expanded clones, a class.

j_call clone_size cdr3_length v_call cdr3_aa
TRBJ2-7 - 13 TRBV4-2 CASSQVTSLEQYF
TRBJ1-5 - 14 TRBV5-1 CASSFGGGDQPQHF
TRBJ2-3 - 12 TRBV7-3 CASSDNTDTQYF
TRBJ1-2 - 13 TRBV5-4 CASSLPQGNGYTF
TRBJ2-5 - 13 TRBV6-5 CASSYGTSGARYF
TRBJ2-6 - 18 TRBV4-1 CASSQEGEGAVGANVLTF
TRBJ2-3 - 13 TRBV7-3 CASSPTPTDTQYF
TRBJ1-2 - 13 TRBV5-1 CASSLESPYGYTF
TRBJ1-5 - 18 TRBV4-2 CASSQDQRVTRDTGAQHF
TRBJ2-5 - 13 TRBV27 CASTRALGETQYF
TRBJ2-2 - 17 TRBV5-1 CASSLAVASGSAGELFF
TRBJ2-2 - 16 TRBV5-4 CASGRGLADNTGELFF
TRBJ2-4 - 14 TRBV5-4 CASSLGPDRDIQYF
TRBJ2-1 - 16 TRBV5-6 CASSHYRGVAYNEQFF
TRBJ2-7 - 11 TRBV20-1 CSAGSADEQYF
TRBJ2-6 - 14 TRBV9 CASSGSWGANVLTF
TRBJ2-5 - 16 TRBV7-6 CASSTLDVNTRETQYF
TRBJ2-7 - 20 TRBV5-1 CASSFIGPGDLFSLTYEQYF
TRBJ2-7 - 15 TRBV5-6 CASSSDRGISYEQYF
TRBJ1-1 - 14 TRBV5-6 CASSLGRRNTEAFF
TRBJ2-7 - 13 TRBV29-1 CSAGTGSSYEQYF
TRBJ2-1 few 13 TRBV2 CASSRTVYNEQFF
TRBJ2-2 - 13 TRBV7-6 CASSLGGTGELFF
TRBJ2-7 - 14 TRBV9 CASSVDAGTGEQYF